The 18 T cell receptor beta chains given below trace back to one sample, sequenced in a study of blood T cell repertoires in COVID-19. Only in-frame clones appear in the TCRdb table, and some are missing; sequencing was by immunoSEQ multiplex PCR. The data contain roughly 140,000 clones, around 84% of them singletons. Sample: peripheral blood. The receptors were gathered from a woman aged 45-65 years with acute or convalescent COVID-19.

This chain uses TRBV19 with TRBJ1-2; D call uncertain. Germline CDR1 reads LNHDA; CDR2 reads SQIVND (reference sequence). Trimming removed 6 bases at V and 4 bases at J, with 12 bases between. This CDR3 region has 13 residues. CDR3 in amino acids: CASRRPEGYGYTF. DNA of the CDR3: TGTGCCAGTAGACGGCCCGAGGGCTATGGCTACACCTTC.

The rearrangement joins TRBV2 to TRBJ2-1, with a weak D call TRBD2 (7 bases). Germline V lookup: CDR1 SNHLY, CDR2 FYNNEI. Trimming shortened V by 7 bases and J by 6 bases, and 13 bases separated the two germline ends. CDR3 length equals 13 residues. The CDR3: CASTRGGGNEQFF. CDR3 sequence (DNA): TGTGCCAGCACGAGGGGGGGAGGCAATGAGCAGTTCTTC.

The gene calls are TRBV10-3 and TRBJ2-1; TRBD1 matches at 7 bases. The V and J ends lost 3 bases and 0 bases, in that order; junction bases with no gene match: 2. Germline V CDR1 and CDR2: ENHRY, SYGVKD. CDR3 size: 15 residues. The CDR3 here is CAISERTGSYNEQFF. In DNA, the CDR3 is TGTGCCATCAGTGAACGGACAGGCTCCTACAATGAGCAGTTCTTC.

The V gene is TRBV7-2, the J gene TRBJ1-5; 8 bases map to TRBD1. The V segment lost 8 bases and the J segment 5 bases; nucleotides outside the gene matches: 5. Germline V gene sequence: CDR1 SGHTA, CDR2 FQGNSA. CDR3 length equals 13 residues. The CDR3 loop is CASATGAYQPQHF. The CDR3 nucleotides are TGTGCCAGCGCGACAGGGGCTTATCAGCCCCAGCATTTT.

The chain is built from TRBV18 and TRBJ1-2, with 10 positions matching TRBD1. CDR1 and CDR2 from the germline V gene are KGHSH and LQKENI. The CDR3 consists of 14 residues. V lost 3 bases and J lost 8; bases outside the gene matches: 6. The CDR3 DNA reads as TGTGCCAGCTCACCCGCCGGGACAGGGGAGGGCTACACCTTC. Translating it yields CASSPAGTGEGYTF. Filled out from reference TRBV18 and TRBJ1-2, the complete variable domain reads NAGVMQNPRHLVRRRGQEARLRCSPMKGHSHVYWYRQLPEEGLKFMVYLQKENIIDESGMPKERFSAEFPKEGPSILRIQQVVRGDSAAYFCASSPAGTGEGYTFGSGTRLTVV.

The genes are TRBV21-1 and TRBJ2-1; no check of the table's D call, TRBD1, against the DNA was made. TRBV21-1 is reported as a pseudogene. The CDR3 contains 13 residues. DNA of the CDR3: TGTGCCAACTACACTACCTACCGGGACACTCAGTTCTTC. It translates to CANYTTYRDTQFF.

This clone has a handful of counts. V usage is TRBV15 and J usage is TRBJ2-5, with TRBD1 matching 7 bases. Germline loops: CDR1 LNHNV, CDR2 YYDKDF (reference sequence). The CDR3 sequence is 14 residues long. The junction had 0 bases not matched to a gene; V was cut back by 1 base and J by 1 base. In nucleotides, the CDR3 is TGTGCCACCAGCAGAGGGGACAGCCAAGAGACCCAGTACTTC. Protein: CATSRGDSQETQYF.

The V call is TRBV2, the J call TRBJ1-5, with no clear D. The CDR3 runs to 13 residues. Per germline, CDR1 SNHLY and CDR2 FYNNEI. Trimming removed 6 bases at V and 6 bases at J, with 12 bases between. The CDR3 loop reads CASRRDISQPQHF. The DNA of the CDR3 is TGTGCCAGCAGGAGGGATATCTCTCAGCCCCAGCATTTT.

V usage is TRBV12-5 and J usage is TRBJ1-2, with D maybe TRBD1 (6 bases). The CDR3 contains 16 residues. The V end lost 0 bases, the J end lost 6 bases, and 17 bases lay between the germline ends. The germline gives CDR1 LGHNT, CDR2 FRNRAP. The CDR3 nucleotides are TGTGCTAGTGGTTTGGTACTCCGCGATTCAGGGGATGGCTACACCTTC. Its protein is CASGLVLRDSGDGYTF.

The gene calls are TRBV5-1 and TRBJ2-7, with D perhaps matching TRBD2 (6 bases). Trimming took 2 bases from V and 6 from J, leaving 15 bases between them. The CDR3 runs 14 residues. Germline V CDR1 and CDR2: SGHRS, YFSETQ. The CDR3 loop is CASSFESGDGEQYF. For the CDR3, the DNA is TGCGCCAGCAGCTTTGAATCGGGAGACGGCGAGCAGTACTTC. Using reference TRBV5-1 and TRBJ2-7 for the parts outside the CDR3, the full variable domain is KAGVTQTPRYLIKTRGQQVTLSCSPISGHRSVSWYQQTPGQGLQFLFEYFSETQRNKGNFPGRFSGRQFSNSRSEMNVSTLELGDSALYLCASSFESGDGEQYFGPGTRLTVT.

Here the CDR3 reads CASSFNPQGKTRNTEAFF. In DNA, the CDR3 is TGTGCCAGCAGCTTTAATCCACAGGGGAAAACTAGGAACACTGAAGCTTTCTTT. The chain links TRBV13 to TRBJ1-1; 7 nucleotides match TRBD1. After removal of 3 bases from V and 1 base from J, the junction contained 14 bases not matched to a gene. The CDR3 extends over 18 amino acids. Germline V gene lookup returns CDR1 PRHDT and CDR2 FYEKMQ (reference sequence). Full variable domain (rest looked up from reference TRBV13 and TRBJ1-1): AAGVIQSPRHLIKEKRETATLKCYPIPRHDTVYWYQQGPGQDPQFLISFYEKMQSDKGSIPDRFSAQQFSDYHSELNMSSLELGDSALYFCASSFNPQGKTRNTEAFFGQGTRLTVV.

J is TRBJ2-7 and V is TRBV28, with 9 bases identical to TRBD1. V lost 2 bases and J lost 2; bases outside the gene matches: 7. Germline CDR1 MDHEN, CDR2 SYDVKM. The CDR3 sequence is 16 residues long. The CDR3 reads CASSLGSGTGPYEQYF. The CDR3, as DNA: TGTGCCAGCAGTTTAGGATCCGGGACAGGGCCCTACGAGCAGTACTTC.

The CDR3 sequence is CASSYVARGYGYTF. DNA for the CDR3: TGTGCCAGCAGTTACGTGGCCCGGGGCTATGGCTACACCTTC. The chain links TRBV6-5 to TRBJ1-2; no clear D gene. Between the trimmed V and J ends, which lost 2 bases and 4 bases, there was a span of 11 bases. This CDR3 comprises 14 residues. Germline V lookup: CDR1 MNHEY, CDR2 SVGAGI.

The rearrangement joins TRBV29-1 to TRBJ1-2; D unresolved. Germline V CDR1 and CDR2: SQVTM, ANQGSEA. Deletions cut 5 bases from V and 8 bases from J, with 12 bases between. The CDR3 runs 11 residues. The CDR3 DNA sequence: TGCAGCGTTCAACGGGTCGGGGGCTACACCTTC. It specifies CSVQRVGGYTF.

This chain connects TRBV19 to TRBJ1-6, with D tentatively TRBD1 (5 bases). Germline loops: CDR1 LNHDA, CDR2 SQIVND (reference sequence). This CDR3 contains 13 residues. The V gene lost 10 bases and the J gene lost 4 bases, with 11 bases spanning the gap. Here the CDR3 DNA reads TGTGCCACTTCGACAGCATATAATTCACCCCTCCACTTT. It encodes CATSTAYNSPLHF.

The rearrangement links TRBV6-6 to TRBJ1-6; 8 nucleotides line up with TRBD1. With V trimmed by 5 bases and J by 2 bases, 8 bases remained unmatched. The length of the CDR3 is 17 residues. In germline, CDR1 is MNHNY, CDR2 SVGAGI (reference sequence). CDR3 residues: CASSPGQAGTYNSPLHF. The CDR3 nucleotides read TGTGCCAGCAGTCCGGGACAGGCTGGAACCTATAATTCACCCCTCCACTTT.

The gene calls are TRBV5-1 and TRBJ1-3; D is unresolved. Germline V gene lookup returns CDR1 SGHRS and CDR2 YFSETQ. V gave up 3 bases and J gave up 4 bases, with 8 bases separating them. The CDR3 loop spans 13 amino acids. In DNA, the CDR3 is TGCGCCAGCAGCTGGGCAGCCGGAAACACCATATATTTT. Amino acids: CASSWAAGNTIYF.

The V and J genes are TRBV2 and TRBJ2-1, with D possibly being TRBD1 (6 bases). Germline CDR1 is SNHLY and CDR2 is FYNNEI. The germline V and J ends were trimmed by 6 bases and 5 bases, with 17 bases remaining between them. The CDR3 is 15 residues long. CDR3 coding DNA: TGTGCCAGCAGCACCCACAGGGCGGGCCACAATGAGCAGTTCTTC. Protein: CASSTHRAGHNEQFF.